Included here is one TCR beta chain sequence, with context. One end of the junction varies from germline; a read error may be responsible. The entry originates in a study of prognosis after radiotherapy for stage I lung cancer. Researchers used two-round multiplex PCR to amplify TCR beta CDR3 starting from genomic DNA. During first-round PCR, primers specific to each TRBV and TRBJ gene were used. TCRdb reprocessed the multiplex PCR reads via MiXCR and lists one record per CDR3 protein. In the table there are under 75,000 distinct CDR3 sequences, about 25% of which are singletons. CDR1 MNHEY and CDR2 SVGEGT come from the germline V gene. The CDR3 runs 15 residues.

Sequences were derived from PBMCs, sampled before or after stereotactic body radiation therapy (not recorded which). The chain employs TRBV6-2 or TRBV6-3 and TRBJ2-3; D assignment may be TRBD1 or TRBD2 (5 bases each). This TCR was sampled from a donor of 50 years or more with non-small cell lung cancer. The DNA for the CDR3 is TGTGCCTGCAGTGCAATCCGGGACGTCACAGATACGCAGTATTTT. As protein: CACSAIRDVTDTQYF.